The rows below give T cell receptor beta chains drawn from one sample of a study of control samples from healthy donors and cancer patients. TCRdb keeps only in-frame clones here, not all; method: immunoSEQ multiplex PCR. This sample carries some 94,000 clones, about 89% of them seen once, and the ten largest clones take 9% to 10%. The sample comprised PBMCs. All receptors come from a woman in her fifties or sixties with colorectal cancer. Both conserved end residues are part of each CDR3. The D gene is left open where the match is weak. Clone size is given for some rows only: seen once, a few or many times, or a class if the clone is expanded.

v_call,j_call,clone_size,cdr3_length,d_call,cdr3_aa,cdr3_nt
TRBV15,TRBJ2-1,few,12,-,CATSIGGNEQFF,TGTGCCACCAGCATAGGGGGGAATGAGCAGTTCTTC
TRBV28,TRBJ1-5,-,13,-,CASSRDTNQPQHF,TGTGCCAGCAGCCGGGACACCAATCAGCCCCAGCATTTT
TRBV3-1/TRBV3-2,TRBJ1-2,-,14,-,CASSQESGRYGYTF,TGTGCCAGCAGCCAAGAATCGGGTCGGTATGGCTACACCTTC
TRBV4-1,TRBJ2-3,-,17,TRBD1,CASSQPGQGRNTDTQYF,TGCGCCAGCAGCCAACCGGGACAGGGGAGGAACACAGATACGCAGTATTTT
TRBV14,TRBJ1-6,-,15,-,CASSLRSLRDSPLHF,TGTGCCAGCAGCCTCCGATCGCTTCGAGATTCACCCCTCCACTTT
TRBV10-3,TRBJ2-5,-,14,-,CAISDGDRQETQYF,TGTGCCATCAGTGATGGGGATCGCCAAGAGACCCAGTACTTC
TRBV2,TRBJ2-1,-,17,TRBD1,CASSGEVWDRNYNEQFF,TGTGCCAGCAGTGGGGAGGTGTGGGACAGGAACTACAATGAGCAGTTCTTC
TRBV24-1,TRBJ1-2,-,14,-,CATSDPDGNYGYTF,TGTGCCACCAGTGACCCCGACGGTAACTATGGCTACACCTTC
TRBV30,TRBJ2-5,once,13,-,CAWSGRGTETQYF,TGTGCCTGGAGTGGTAGGGGCACGGAGACCCAGTACTTC
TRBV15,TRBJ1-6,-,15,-,CATSNSGSYNSPLHF,TGTGCCACCAGCAATTCGGGCTCCTATAATTCACCCCTCCACTTT
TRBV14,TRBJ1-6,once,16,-,CASSQTQGPYNSPLHF,TGTGCCAGCAGCCAGACACAGGGCCCCTATAATTCACCCCTCCACTTT
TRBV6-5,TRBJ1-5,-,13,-,CASSYDYNQPQHF,TGTGCCAGCAGTTACGACTACAATCAGCCCCAGCATTTT
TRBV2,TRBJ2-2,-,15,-,CASSDGYTNTGELFF,TGTGCCAGCAGTGACGGGTATACGAACACCGGGGAGCTGTTTTTT
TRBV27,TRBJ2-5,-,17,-,CASTSLGGLLGGETQYF,TGTGCCAGCACCTCCCTAGGGGGGCTGCTAGGGGGGGAGACCCAGTACTTC
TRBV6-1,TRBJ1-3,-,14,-,CASSDRESGNTIYF,TGTGCCAGCAGTGACAGGGAGTCTGGAAACACCATATATTTT
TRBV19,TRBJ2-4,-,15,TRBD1,CASSGTELAKNIQYF,TGTGCCAGTAGCGGGACAGAGTTAGCCAAAAACATTCAGTACTTC
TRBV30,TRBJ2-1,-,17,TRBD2,CAWSVSRGGLSYNEQFF,TGTGCCTGGAGTGTATCCCGGGGGGGACTCTCCTACAATGAGCAGTTCTTC
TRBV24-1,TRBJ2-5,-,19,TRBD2,CATSPSGTSGEQYQETQYF,TGTGCCACCAGTCCCTCCGGGACTAGCGGGGAACAGTACCAAGAGACCCAGTACTTC
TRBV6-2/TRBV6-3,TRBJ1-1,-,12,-,CASSTANTEAFF,TGTGCCAGCAGCACAGCGAACACTGAAGCTTTCTTT
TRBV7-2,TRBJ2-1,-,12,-,CASSVYSGEQFF,TGTGCCAGCAGCGTATACTCAGGCGAGCAGTTCTTC
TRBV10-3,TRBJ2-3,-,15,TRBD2,CAIGGTSGITDTQYF,TGTGCCATCGGTGGGACTAGCGGGATCACAGATACGCAGTATTTT
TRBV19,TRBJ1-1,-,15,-,CASSTLDAWNTEAFF,TGTGCCAGTAGTACCTTGGACGCTTGGAACACTGAAGCTTTCTTT
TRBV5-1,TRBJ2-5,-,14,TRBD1,CASSPLPGGETQYF,TGCGCCAGCAGCCCCCTCCCAGGGGGAGAGACCCAGTACTTC
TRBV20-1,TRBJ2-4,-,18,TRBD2,CSASSPSGGLLAKNIQYF,TGCAGTGCTAGTTCTCCTAGCGGGGGGCTACTAGCCAAAAACATTCAGTACTTC
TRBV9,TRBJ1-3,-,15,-,CASSLSRSSGNTIYF,TGTGCCAGCAGCCTCTCCCGGAGCTCTGGAAACACCATATATTTT
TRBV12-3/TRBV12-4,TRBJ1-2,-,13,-,CASSLEAAYGYTF,TGTGCCAGCAGTTTAGAGGCGGCCTATGGCTACACCTTC
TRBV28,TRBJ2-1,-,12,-,CASRISYNEQFF,TGTGCCAGCAGGATCTCCTACAATGAGCAGTTCTTC
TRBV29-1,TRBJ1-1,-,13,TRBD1,CSVKGQGATEAFF,TGCAGCGTCAAGGGACAGGGGGCAACTGAAGCTTTCTTT
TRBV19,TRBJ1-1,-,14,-,CASSIRTLNTEAFF,TGTGCCAGTAGTATTCGGACCTTGAACACTGAAGCTTTCTTT
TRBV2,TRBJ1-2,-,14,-,CASTGRGSGYGYTF,TGTGCCAGCACAGGGAGGGGATCGGGGTATGGCTACACCTTC
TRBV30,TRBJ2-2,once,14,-,CAWEPDRGIGELFF,TGTGCCTGGGAGCCCGACCGGGGAATCGGGGAGCTGTTTTTT
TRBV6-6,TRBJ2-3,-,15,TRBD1,CASSSAGQGADTQYF,TGTGCCAGCAGTTCCGCCGGACAGGGGGCAGATACGCAGTATTTT
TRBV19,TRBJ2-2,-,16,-,CASSIFFQVNTGELFF,TGTGCCAGTAGTATTTTCTTCCAGGTGAACACCGGGGAGCTGTTTTTT
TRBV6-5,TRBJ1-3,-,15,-,CASSYTAGSGNTIYF,TGTGCCAGCAGTTATACGGCGGGCTCTGGAAACACCATATATTTT
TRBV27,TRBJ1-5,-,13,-,CASSLWGGEPQHF,TGTGCCAGCAGTTTATGGGGTGGGGAGCCCCAGCATTTT
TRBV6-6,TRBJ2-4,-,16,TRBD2,CASTDRGELGKNIQYF,TGTGCCAGCACCGACCGGGGGGAATTGGGCAAAAACATTCAGTACTTC
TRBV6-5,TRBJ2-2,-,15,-,CASSYRQINTGELFF,TGTGCCAGCAGTTACCGACAGATAAACACCGGGGAGCTGTTTTTT
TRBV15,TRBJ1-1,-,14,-,CATSRGEGDTEAFF,TGTGCCACCAGCAGAGGGGAGGGCGACACTGAAGCTTTCTTT